Following are 29 T cell receptor beta chains from one sample sequenced in a study of blood T cell repertoires in COVID-19. Assay used: immunoSEQ multiplex PCR; TCRdb lists only in-frame clones, some missing. The sample contains roughly 160,000 clones, roughly 84% of which appear only once. Sequenced material: peripheral blood. The receptors come from a man aged 65 to 79 with active or convalescent COVID-19.

V is TRBV5-5 and J is TRBJ1-6, with 7 bases fitting TRBD1. Germline V gene sequence: CDR1 SGHKS, CDR2 YYEKEE (reference sequence). The CDR3 length is 17 residues. V lost 1 base, J lost 4 bases, and 8 bases stayed unmatched. The CDR3 region is CASSLNRGVGYNSPLHF. CDR3 coding DNA: TGTGCCAGCAGCTTGAACAGGGGAGTCGGATATAATTCACCCCTCCACTTT.

The chain combines TRBV7-9 with TRBJ1-1; perhaps TRBD1 as D (6 bases). Trimming stripped 6 bases from V and 0 bases from J, with 17 bases between. The germline gives CDR1 SEHNR, CDR2 FQNEAQ (reference sequence). The CDR3 consists of 16 residues. The CDR3 bases are TGTGCCAGCAGTTACCTACAGGGACCCATGAACACTGAAGCTTTCTTT. As protein: CASSYLQGPMNTEAFF.

V is TRBV19 and J is TRBJ1-1; D not certain. The germline V and J ends were trimmed by 4 bases and 0 bases, with 12 bases remaining between them. The germline gives CDR1 LNHDA, CDR2 SQIVND (reference sequence). CDR3 length equals 15 residues. The CDR3 here is CASSRRSTVNTEAFF. CDR3 nucleotides: TGTGCCAGTAGTAGGAGGTCGACGGTGAACACTGAAGCTTTCTTT.

This clone was observed a handful of times. The chain has TRBV28 and TRBJ2-5; TRBD2 matches at 10 bases. The length of the CDR3 is 18 residues. With V trimmed by 6 bases and J by 4 bases, 17 bases remained unmatched. CDR1 is MDHEN, CDR2 SYDVKM, per germline. CDR3 region: CASSPWLAGAYGGETQYF. The CDR3, as DNA: TGTGCCAGCAGCCCCTGGCTAGCGGGAGCTTACGGTGGAGAGACCCAGTACTTC.

Only one count was recorded for this clone. V and J are TRBV15 and TRBJ2-3; tentatively, D is TRBD2 (6 bases). V shed 1 base and J shed 2 bases, with 10 bases lying between them. The CDR3 is 15 residues long. Germline values: CDR1 LNHNV, CDR2 YYDKDF (reference sequence). CDR3 amino acids: CATSRVGGYTDTQYF. The CDR3 bases are TGTGCCACCAGCAGAGTGGGAGGTTACACAGATACGCAGTATTTT.

V gene TRBV7-6 combines with J gene TRBJ2-7; 9 positions match TRBD1. The CDR3 runs to 16 residues. V dropped 0 bases and J dropped 4; count of bases not matched to a gene: 7. CDR1 is SGHVS, CDR2 FNYEAQ, per germline. The CDR3 sequence: CASSLAPGQGLYEQYF. The CDR3 DNA sequence: TGTGCCAGCAGCTTAGCCCCGGGACAGGGTCTATACGAGCAGTACTTC.

J is TRBJ2-3 and V is TRBV15, with D tentatively TRBD2 (6 bases). The germline CDR1 and CDR2 sequences are LNHNV and YYDKDF (reference sequence). This CDR3 has 15 residues. V shed 8 bases and J shed 2 bases, with 17 bases lying between them. CDR3 in amino acids: CATAQLGGTTDTQYF. The CDR3 DNA reads as TGTGCCACCGCCCAACTGGGCGGGACCACAGATACGCAGTATTTT. Full variable domain (rest looked up from reference TRBV15 and TRBJ2-3): DAMVIQNPRYQVTQFGKPVTLSCSQTLNHNVMYWYQQKSSQAPKLLFHYYDKDFNNEADTPDNFQSRRPNTSFCFLDIRSPGLGDTAMYLCATAQLGGTTDTQYFGPGTRLTVL.

The rearrangement uses TRBV2 and TRBJ1-6; D is undetermined. Germline loops: CDR1 SNHLY, CDR2 FYNNEI. This CDR3 region has 11 residues. V gave up 5 bases and J gave up 7 bases, with 3 bases separating them. The CDR3 DNA reads TGTGCCAGCAGTCTGAATTCACCCCTCCACTTT. This codes for CASSLNSPLHF.

V usage is TRBV7-2 and J usage is TRBJ2-1, with TRBD2 identical over 11 bases. V was pared by 8 bases and J by 6 bases, with 15 bases of the junction left unmatched. Germline assignment: CDR1 SGHTA and CDR2 FQGNSA. The CDR3 contains 17 residues. The CDR3 spells CASLGTSGRVFTNEQFF. Here the CDR3 DNA reads TGTGCCAGCTTGGGAACTAGCGGGAGAGTCTTCACCAATGAGCAGTTCTTC.

The V gene is TRBV12-3 or TRBV12-4, the J gene TRBJ2-7; 9 nucleotides agree with TRBD1. The CDR3 has 13 amino acids. V was clipped by 8 bases and J by 2 bases; unmatched bases: 4. In nucleotides, the CDR3 is TGTGCCAGCGCTAGGGACAGGGCCTACGAGCAGTACTTC. Translating it yields CASARDRAYEQYF.

The chain uses TRBV6-2 or TRBV6-3 and TRBJ2-7; no reliable D call. The CDR3 runs 14 residues. CDR1 is MNHEY, CDR2 SVGEGT, per germline. V lost 0 bases to trimming and J lost 0 bases, with 6 bases between them. The CDR3 sequence: CASSYSRGSYEQYF. The CDR3 nucleotides are TGTGCCAGCAGTTACTCTAGAGGCTCCTACGAGCAGTACTTC.

This clone was found a few times. The chain combines TRBV10-3 with TRBJ2-7, with D perhaps TRBD1 (6 bases). The germline V gene has CDR1 ENHRY and CDR2 SYGVKD. This CDR3 is 14 amino acids long. The ends were cut back, 6 bases at V and 7 bases at J, with 19 bases in the middle. Here the CDR3 reads CAISLLQGLGEQYF. CDR3 bases: TGTGCCATCAGCTTACTCCAGGGGCTAGGGGAGCAGTACTTC.

This clone was seen only a few times. The sample has other DNA sequences that encode this CDR3 too. The rearrangement uses TRBV18 and TRBJ1-5; D uncertain. Trimming pared 3 bases from V and 2 bases from J, leaving 5 bases between. The CDR3 loop spans 13 amino acids. The V gene's germline CDR1 is KGHSH and CDR2 LQKENI. CDR3 region: CASSPGGNQPQHF. CDR3 in DNA: TGTGCCAGCTCACCTGGAGGCAATCAGCCCCAGCATTTT.

V usage is TRBV5-1 and J usage is TRBJ1-6; D unclear. The germline V gene has CDR1 SGHRS and CDR2 YFSETQ. There are 13 residues in the CDR3. V shed 5 bases and J shed 9 bases, with 12 bases lying between them. The CDR3: CASSVQAGSPLHF. Here the CDR3 DNA reads TGCGCCAGCAGTGTCCAAGCGGGTTCACCCCTCCACTTT.

This chain connects TRBV5-6 to TRBJ1-1; 7 nucleotides line up with TRBD1. Losses at the gene ends were 4 bases for V and 1 base for J; bases not matched to a gene: 7. Per the germline V gene, CDR1 is SGHDT and CDR2 is YYEEEE. This CDR3 is built from 15 residues. CDR3: CASSPRGLGNTEAFF. CDR3 in DNA: TGTGCCAGCAGCCCAAGGGGGCTGGGGAACACTGAAGCTTTCTTT. The variable domain in full, with the rest retrieved from reference TRBV5-6 and TRBJ1-1, is DAGVTQSPTHLIKTRGQQVTLRCSPKSGHDTVSWYQQALGQGPQFIFQYYEEEERQRGNFPDRFSGHQFPNYSSELNVNALLLGDSALYLCASSPRGLGNTEAFFGQGTRLTVV.

The rearrangement uses TRBV19 and TRBJ2-3; no clear D gene. With 6 bases removed from V and 4 bases from J, the gap between germline ends came to 11 bases. In germline, CDR1 is LNHDA, CDR2 SQIVND (reference sequence). The CDR3 runs 13 residues. CDR3 coding DNA: TGTGCCAGTAGCGATCGAGCGTCAGATACGCAGTATTTT. Residues: CASSDRASDTQYF.

The V gene is TRBV28, the J gene TRBJ2-7, with D tentatively TRBD2 (5 bases). The ends were cut back, 2 bases at V and 0 bases at J, with 14 bases in the middle. The CDR3 has 16 amino acids. The V gene's germline CDR1 is MDHEN and CDR2 SYDVKM. The CDR3 reads CASSLMDSASSYEQYF. DNA of the CDR3: TGTGCCAGCAGTTTAATGGACTCCGCAAGCTCCTACGAGCAGTACTTC.

This chain connects TRBV4-1 to TRBJ1-4; D perhaps matches TRBD1 (6 bases). This CDR3 has 15 residues. Germline-derived CDR1 and CDR2 are MGHRA and YSYEKL. Trimming removed 4 bases at V and 6 bases at J, with 15 bases between. CDR3 in DNA: TGCGCCAGCAGCCTACAGAGGGGGTTGGATGAAAAACTGTTTTTT. This translates into CASSLQRGLDEKLFF.

The rearrangement uses TRBV7-8 and TRBJ1-2, with a possible D match to TRBD1 (6 bases). Trimming pared 5 bases from V and 4 bases from J, leaving 14 bases between. Per the germline V gene, CDR1 is SGHVS and CDR2 is FQNEAQ. The CDR3 spans 14 residues. The DNA of the CDR3 is TGTGCCAGCAGCGGATCCGGGACACGCTATGGCTACACCTTC. Its protein is CASSGSGTRYGYTF.

This chain uses TRBV7-3 with TRBJ2-7, with 9 bases fitting TRBD2. This CDR3 comprises 16 residues. Germline CDR1 and CDR2: SGHTA and FQGTGA. Unmatched junction bases numbered 9, after V lost 5 bases and J lost 1 base. The CDR3 coding sequence is TGTGCCAGCAGCGCTGGACTAGCGTTCGCTTCCTACGAGCAGTACTTC. Residues: CASSAGLAFASYEQYF. The full variable domain, with the rest looked up from reference TRBV7-3 and TRBJ2-7, is GAGVSQTPSNKVTEKGKYVELRCDPISGHTALYWYRQSLGQGPEFLIYFQGTGAADDSGLPNDRFFAVRPEGSVSTLKIQRTERGDSAVYLCASSAGLAFASYEQYFGPGTRLTVT.

The rearrangement links TRBV9 to TRBJ2-7; 8 bases align to TRBD1. The CDR3 is 17 amino acids. Germline V gene data show CDR1 as SGDLS and CDR2 as YYNGEE. With 0 bases clipped from V and 6 bases from J, the junction kept 14 bases outside the gene matches. CDR3 bases: TGTGCCAGCAGCGTAGCCCCGGACAGGGAATCTTTCCTCGAGCAGTACTTC. It codes for CASSVAPDRESFLEQYF.

The chain combines TRBV12-5 with TRBJ1-2, with D hard to call. Per the germline V gene, CDR1 is LGHNT and CDR2 is FRNRAP. V shed 6 bases and J shed 6 bases, with 11 bases lying between them. This CDR3 is 12 amino acids long. The DNA of the CDR3 is TGTGCTAGTGGGAACGGGATCCATGGCTACACCTTC. The encoded protein is CASGNGIHGYTF.

This chain uses TRBV7-9 with TRBJ2-7, with 11 nucleotides matching TRBD2. The CDR3 extends over 15 amino acids. The germline V gene has CDR1 SEHNR and CDR2 FQNEAQ (reference sequence). V trimming: 6 bases; J trimming: 1 base; junction bases outside the gene matches: 5. The DNA for the CDR3 is TGTGCCAGCAGTTCTATAGCGGGGGGGTCCTACGAGCAGTACTTC. It translates to CASSSIAGGSYEQYF.

This chain joins TRBV27 and TRBJ1-1, with TRBD1 matching over 9 bases. The length of the CDR3 is 17 residues. Germline V gene data show CDR1 as MNHEY and CDR2 as SMNVEV (reference sequence). J gave up 7 bases and V 6 bases, and 18 bases lay outside the gene matches. DNA for the CDR3: TGTGCCAGCAGCACCCATCATCCGGGACAGGGTAGTTTTGAAGCTTTCTTT. Its protein is CASSTHHPGQGSFEAFF.

This clone was seen a single time. This chain uses TRBV7-6 with TRBJ2-1; possibly TRBD2 for D (6 bases). The CDR3 sequence is 16 residues long. Germline V gives CDR1 SGHVS, CDR2 FNYEAQ. The V end lost 5 bases, the J end lost 0 bases, and 14 bases lay between the germline ends. The CDR3 loop reads CASSPAAGSSYNEQFF. CDR3 nucleotide sequence: TGTGCCAGCAGCCCGGCGGCGGGGAGCTCCTACAATGAGCAGTTCTTC.

V usage is TRBV3-1 (or the pseudogene TRBV3-2) and J usage is TRBJ2-2, with 7 positions matching TRBD1. The V gene end was trimmed by 4 bases and the J gene end by 7 bases; junction bases not matched to a gene: 6. From germline, CDR1 is LGHDT and CDR2 YNNKEL (reference sequence). This CDR3 spans 14 amino acids. CDR3 protein: CASSPHRQGGELFF. The CDR3 DNA reads TGTGCCAGCAGCCCTCATCGACAGGGCGGGGAGCTGTTTTTT.

This clone was detected only once. V is TRBV18 and J is TRBJ1-1, with a weak D call TRBD1 (6 bases). Trimming left V 4 bases short and J 3 bases short, with 9 bases between. The CDR3 is 13 amino acids. Germline assignment: CDR1 KGHSH and CDR2 LQKENI. The CDR3 coding sequence is TGTGCCAGCTCACGAGGGGGAGACACTGAAGCTTTCTTT. It specifies CASSRGGDTEAFF.

The chain links TRBV19 to TRBJ1-6; D is undetermined. The CDR3 runs 12 residues. Germline lookup yields CDR1 LNHDA and CDR2 SQIVND (reference sequence). The ends were cut back, 6 bases at V and 3 bases at J, with 3 bases in the middle. CDR3 sequence (DNA): TGTGCCAGTAGCAGCTATAATTCACCCCTCCACTTT. Translating it yields CASSSYNSPLHF.

CDR3 protein: CASRVGSYNEQFF. In DNA, the CDR3 is TGTGCCAGCAGGGTAGGGAGTTACAATGAGCAGTTCTTC. The chain uses TRBV12-3 or TRBV12-4 and TRBJ2-1, with a possible D match to TRBD2 (5 bases). CDR3 length equals 13 residues. The germline V and J ends were trimmed by 6 bases and 4 bases, with 10 bases remaining between them.